A single sample is the source of the 29 T cell receptor beta chains below, sequenced in a study of cytomegalovirus exposure and HLA in healthy donors. The study ran its PCR with 60 Vbeta and 13 Jbeta primers. Generated by immunoSEQ multiplex PCR, the TCRdb table keeps only in-frame clones and is missing some. The sample lists 110,000 or so clones; over 75% were seen once. Material: PBMCs. Receptors were obtained from a woman aged 40 to 50 in good health and CMV-seropositive.

The rearrangement uses TRBV4-1 and TRBJ1-2; D is possibly TRBD1 (5 bases). Trimming cost V 2 bases and J 7 bases, with 8 bases left between them. The CDR3 spans 12 residues. The germline V gene encodes CDR1 MGHRA and CDR2 YSYEKL. The CDR3 reads CASSQLGGGYTF. CDR3 sequence (DNA): TGCGCCAGCAGCCAACTGGGGGGTGGCTACACCTTC.

This clone has just one count. This chain joins TRBV7-6 and TRBJ2-7, with D possibly being TRBD1 (5 bases). The V end was cut by 4 bases, the J end by 6 bases, with 19 bases between. This CDR3 is built from 15 residues. Germline CDR1 is SGHVS and CDR2 is FNYEAQ. DNA for the CDR3: TGTGCCAGCAGCTCATCCGGGCAGGGCACAGGCGAGCAGTACTTC. This sequence encodes CASSSSGQGTGEQYF. The entire variable domain, with the rest obtained from reference TRBV7-6 and TRBJ2-7, is as follows: GAGVSQSPRYKVTKRGQDVALRCDPISGHVSLYWYRQALGQGPEFLTYFNYEAQQDKSGLPNDRFSAERPEGSISTLTIQRTEQRDSAMYRCASSSSGQGTGEQYFGPGTRLTVT.

In its sample, this clone was seen once. The V gene is TRBV6-5, the J gene TRBJ1-4; 8 bases are shared with TRBD1. CDR1 is MNHEY and CDR2 is SVGAGI in the germline V gene. The trim removed 2 bases at V and 5 bases at J, leaving 1 base unmatched. The CDR3 totals 14 residues. CDR3 coding DNA: TGTGCCAGCAGTTACACAGGGGGGAATGAAAAACTGTTTTTT. Encoded protein: CASSYTGGNEKLFF.

V usage is TRBV5-1 and J usage is TRBJ2-1; TRBD2 aligns across 10 bases. The CDR3 contains 17 residues. With 5 bases clipped from V and 8 bases from J, the junction kept 16 bases outside the gene matches. CDR1 is SGHRS and CDR2 is YFSETQ in the germline V gene. Here the CDR3 reads CASRLRTSGVASHEQFF. The CDR3 DNA is TGCGCCAGCAGGTTGAGGACTAGCGGAGTGGCCAGCCATGAGCAGTTCTTC.

The chain recombines TRBV2 with TRBJ2-1; D remains ambiguous. Germline V gene data show CDR1 as SNHLY and CDR2 as FYNNEI. CDR3 length: 11 residues. Trimming took off 7 bases at V and 4 bases at J, with 5 bases between the two ends. In DNA, the CDR3 is TGTGCCAGCAACGGTTACAATGAGCAGTTCTTC. This translates into CASNGYNEQFF.

J is TRBJ2-4 and V is TRBV5-1, with 8 bases matching TRBD1. The germline CDR1 and CDR2 sequences are SGHRS and YFSETQ. This CDR3 region has 16 residues. With V trimmed by 0 bases and J by 6 bases, 8 bases remained unmatched. The CDR3 coding sequence is TGCGCCAGCAGCTTGGACCTGACAGGGGAAGGAAACATTCAGTACTTC. Translation: CASSLDLTGEGNIQYF.

This chain links TRBV30 with TRBJ2-7; 8 bases align to TRBD2. The CDR3 has 16 amino acids. From germline, CDR1 is GTSNPN and CDR2 SVGIG (reference sequence). After removal of 0 bases from V and 5 bases from J, the junction contained 12 bases not matched to a gene. The CDR3 sequence: CAWSVMQWREEDEQYF. In DNA, the CDR3 is TGTGCCTGGAGTGTCATGCAGTGGCGGGAGGAGGACGAGCAGTACTTC.

The chain recombines TRBV5-1 with TRBJ2-3; 10 nucleotides line up with TRBD2. This CDR3 is built from 15 residues. Germline CDR1 SGHRS, CDR2 YFSETQ. Unmatched junction bases numbered 4, after V lost 2 bases and J lost 4 bases. The CDR3 region is CASSLSGGDSDTQYF. The CDR3, as DNA: TGCGCCAGCAGCTTAAGCGGGGGGGATTCAGATACGCAGTATTTT.

DNA for the CDR3: TGTGCCAGTAGTATTCCGGCTAGCCCATTAGAATACGAGCAGTACTTC. Translated: CASSIPASPLEYEQYF. This chain uses TRBV19 with TRBJ2-7, with D possibly being TRBD2 (5 bases). V dropped 3 bases and J dropped 4 bases, with 19 bases sitting between them. Germline lookup yields CDR1 LNHDA and CDR2 SQIVND (reference sequence). CDR3 size: 16 residues.

The chain uses TRBV27 and TRBJ2-3, with D perhaps matching TRBD1 (5 bases). V lost 6 bases and J lost 8, with 12 bases in between. The CDR3 consists of 12 residues. The germline gives CDR1 MNHEY, CDR2 SMNVEV (reference sequence). DNA of the CDR3: TGTGCCAGCAGCCCACAAAGGGGTACGCAGTATTTT. As protein: CASSPQRGTQYF.

J is TRBJ2-7 and V is TRBV27, with 7 bases matching TRBD2. Per germline, CDR1 MNHEY and CDR2 SMNVEV (reference sequence). The junction had 14 bases not matched to a gene; V was cut back by 5 bases and J by 4 bases. This CDR3 comprises 16 residues. The CDR3 nucleotides are TGTGCCAGCAGTCGAAGGATGAGCGGGACCTATTACGAGCAGTACTTC. It is translated as CASSRRMSGTYYEQYF.

The rearrangement joins TRBV18 to TRBJ1-2, with D unclear. V dropped 3 bases and J dropped 0 bases, with 14 bases sitting between them. Germline CDR1 reads KGHSH; CDR2 reads LQKENI. The CDR3 extends over 16 amino acids. This CDR3 reads CASSPPGSLANYGYTF. In DNA, the CDR3 is TGTGCCAGCTCACCCCCGGGTTCACTAGCTAACTATGGCTACACCTTC.

This rearrangement joins TRBV7-9 to TRBJ2-7, with 9 bases aligning to TRBD1. With 7 bases clipped from V and 4 bases from J, the junction kept 11 bases outside the gene matches. The V gene's germline CDR1 is SEHNR and CDR2 FQNEAQ (reference sequence). The CDR3 has 15 residues. The CDR3 here is CASNKLTGGQYEQYF. In nucleotides, the CDR3 is TGTGCCAGCAACAAGTTGACAGGGGGACAATACGAGCAGTACTTC. Full variable domain (remainder filled in from reference TRBV7-9 and TRBJ2-7): DTGVSQNPRHKITKRGQNVTFRCDPISEHNRLYWYRQTLGQGPEFLTYFQNEAQLEKSRLLSDRFSAERPKGSFSTLEIQRTEQGDSAMYLCASNKLTGGQYEQYFGPGTRLTVT.

The chain recombines TRBV5-8 with TRBJ2-5, with D possibly being TRBD1 (6 bases). Trimming removed 4 bases from V and 1 base from J, with 11 bases in between. Germline loops: CDR1 SGHTS, CDR2 YDEGEE. The CDR3 contains 14 residues. As DNA, the CDR3 is TGTGCCAGCAGCCATGGACAGCTCCAAGAGACCCAGTACTTC. It codes for CASSHGQLQETQYF. Combining the CDR3 with reference TRBV5-8 and TRBJ2-5 gives the whole variable domain EAGVTQSPTHLIKTRGQQATLRCSPISGHTSVYWYQQALGLGLQFLLWYDEGEERNRGNFPPRFSGRQFPNYSSELNVNALELEDSALYLCASSHGQLQETQYFGPGTRLLVL.

The sample holds a few counts of this clone. CDR3 in amino acids: CASSQEVVGGQGGNTEAFF. The CDR3 coding sequence is TGCGCCAGCAGCCAAGAAGTCGTCGGGGGACAGGGGGGAAACACTGAAGCTTTCTTT. The chain recombines TRBV4-3 with TRBJ1-1; TRBD1 matches at 11 bases. Per germline, CDR1 LGHNA and CDR2 YSLEER. This CDR3 has 19 amino acids. J gave up 2 bases and V 0 bases, and 11 bases lay outside the gene matches.

This chain connects TRBV19 to TRBJ2-3; maybe TRBD2 (6 bases). CDR1 is LNHDA, CDR2 SQIVND, per germline (reference sequence). With 5 bases removed from V and 0 bases from J, the gap between germline ends came to 12 bases. The CDR3 extends over 15 amino acids. CDR3 nucleotides: TGTGCCAGTAGTTCCCCGGGGACTAGCACAGATACGCAGTATTTT. It encodes CASSSPGTSTDTQYF.

This rearrangement joins TRBV6-5 to TRBJ1-3, with TRBD1 as a possible D gene (5 bases). The CDR3 is 15 amino acids. V lost 5 bases to trimming and J lost 0 bases, with 11 bases between them. From germline, CDR1 is MNHEY and CDR2 SVGAGI. The DNA for the CDR3 is TGTGCCAGCAGTAGAGGTAGGGGCTCTGGAAACACCATATATTTT. Translation gives CASSRGRGSGNTIYF.

The chain recombines TRBV10-3 with TRBJ1-1; D gene unclear. This CDR3 has 16 residues. Trimming left V 0 bases short and J 2 bases short, with 13 bases between. Germline values: CDR1 ENHRY, CDR2 SYGVKD. CDR3 nucleotides: TGTGCCATCAGTGAGTCCTCACTAAAATCCAACACTGAAGCTTTCTTT. It yields the protein CAISESSLKSNTEAFF.

Only a few counts were recorded for this clone. The chain uses TRBV11-2 and TRBJ2-1; D is possibly TRBD1 (5 bases). The CDR3 is made up of 16 amino acids. From germline, CDR1 is SGHAT and CDR2 FQNNGV. Trimming removed 6 bases at V and 0 bases at J, with 15 bases between. CDR3 nucleotides: TGTGCCAGCAGTTCGAACAGGCGTCGCTCCTACAATGAGCAGTTCTTC. Amino acid sequence: CASSSNRRRSYNEQFF.

The chain has TRBV27 and TRBJ2-1; a possible D gene is TRBD2 (5 bases). The CDR3 sequence is 15 residues long. The V and J ends lost 4 bases and 9 bases respectively, with 19 bases between them. In germline, CDR1 is MNHEY, CDR2 SMNVEV (reference sequence). The CDR3 region has the DNA TGTGCCAGCAGTTCCCCCTCCCGACTAAGTGCTGAGCAGTTCTTC. It encodes CASSSPSRLSAEQFF.

The chain links TRBV6-5 to TRBJ2-7; TRBD1 matches 8 bases. J lost 5 bases, V lost 1 base, and 7 bases had no gene match. Germline V lookup: CDR1 MNHEY, CDR2 SVGAGI. The CDR3 loop spans 15 amino acids. Here the CDR3 DNA reads TGTGCCAGCAGTTACTGGCAGGGGGCAGGCAACGAGCAGTACTTC. It specifies CASSYWQGAGNEQYF.

This sequence joins TRBV6-5 and TRBJ2-1; a possible D gene is TRBD2 (5 bases). The germline V and J ends were trimmed by 3 bases and 8 bases, with 17 bases remaining between them. The germline CDR1 and CDR2 sequences are MNHEY and SVGAGI. The CDR3 is 15 amino acids. As DNA, the CDR3 is TGTGCCAGCAGTTATCGTGGGATTGGGAGCCATGAGCAGTTCTTC. Residues: CASSYRGIGSHEQFF.

On this clone: A junction boundary mismatches the germline segment, possibly from a read error. The genes are TRBV6-6 and TRBJ2-3, with 10 bases identical to TRBD2. Germline V gene lookup returns CDR1 MNHNY and CDR2 SVGAGI (reference sequence). This CDR3 region has 14 residues. The CDR3 region is CAGSGGGHVGTQYF. In nucleotides, the CDR3 is TGTGCCGGCAGCGGGGGGGGTCACGTGGGGACGCAGTATTTT.

V usage is TRBV15 and J usage is TRBJ2-2; the match to TRBD2 covers 8 bases. Germline CDR1 is LNHNV and CDR2 is YYDKDF (reference sequence). This CDR3 is built from 21 residues. V trimming: 4 bases; J trimming: 3 bases; junction bases outside the gene matches: 22. The CDR3 DNA reads as TGTGCCACCAGCAACTCCTATCTGGCTTCCCGCGGGAGGCGGTACACCGGGGAGCTGTTTTTT. Translation: CATSNSYLASRGRRYTGELFF.

This clone was found once. The CDR3 DNA sequence: TGTGCCAGCAGCTCCTCCCTGGGGGACAGGGCGTATCAGCCCCAGCATTTT. Translation: CASSSSLGDRAYQPQHF. V is TRBV7-2 and J is TRBJ1-5, with 9 bases lining up with TRBD1. The germline gives CDR1 SGHTA, CDR2 FQGNSA. The CDR3 has 17 amino acids. V gave up 4 bases and J gave up 5 bases; unmatched junction bases: 12.

The chain recombines TRBV10-3 with TRBJ2-7; 7 bases match TRBD1. J was trimmed by 0 bases and V by 6 bases; bases with no gene match: 8. The CDR3 length is 15 residues. CDR1 ENHRY and CDR2 SYGVKD come from the germline V gene. The CDR3 DNA reads TGTGCCATCAGCCTCGGGACAGATAGCTCCTACGAGCAGTACTTC. Its translation is CAISLGTDSSYEQYF.

This clone was seen just once. The gene calls are TRBV5-1 and TRBJ2-1; a weak D match, TRBD2 (5 bases). Germline lookup yields CDR1 SGHRS and CDR2 YFSETQ. The CDR3 runs to 14 residues. V was cut by 0 bases and J by 6 bases, with 10 bases left in between. The CDR3 DNA sequence: TGCGCCAGCAGCTTGGCCGTGACTACCAATGAGCAGTTCTTC. Translated, it gives CASSLAVTTNEQFF.

This clone was picked up a small number of times. This chain links TRBV5-1 with TRBJ1-1; no firm D call. Per germline, CDR1 SGHRS and CDR2 YFSETQ. This CDR3 region has 17 residues. With 4 bases removed from V and 4 bases from J, the gap between germline ends came to 23 bases. The DNA of the CDR3 is TGCGCCAGCAGCCGAGGAAGGTCGATGGAGAGTAGCACTGAAGCTTTCTTT. It yields the protein CASSRGRSMESSTEAFF.

V and J are TRBV7-6 and TRBJ2-7; no reliable D call. Germline V lookup: CDR1 SGHVS, CDR2 FNYEAQ. This CDR3 has 17 residues. V lost 7 bases and J lost 3, with 25 bases in between. Here the CDR3 DNA reads TGTGCCAGCACGCCCTCCCTTTTCCCTAGGATAGTCTACGAGCAGTACTTC. As protein: CASTPSLFPRIVYEQYF.